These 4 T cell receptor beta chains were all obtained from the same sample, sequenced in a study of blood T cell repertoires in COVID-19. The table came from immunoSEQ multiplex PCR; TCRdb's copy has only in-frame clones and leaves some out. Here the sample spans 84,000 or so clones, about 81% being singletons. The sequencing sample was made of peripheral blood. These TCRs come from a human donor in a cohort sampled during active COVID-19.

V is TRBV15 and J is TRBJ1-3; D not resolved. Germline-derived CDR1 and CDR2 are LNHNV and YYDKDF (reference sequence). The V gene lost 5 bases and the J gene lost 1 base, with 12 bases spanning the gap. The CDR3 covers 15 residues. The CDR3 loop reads CATSPMGGSGNTIYF. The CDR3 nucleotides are TGTGCCACCAGCCCGATGGGAGGGTCTGGAAACACCATATATTTT.

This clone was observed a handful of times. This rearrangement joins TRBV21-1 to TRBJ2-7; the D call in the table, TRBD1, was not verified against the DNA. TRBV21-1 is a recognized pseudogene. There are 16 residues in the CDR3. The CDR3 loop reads CASSSGEGQGSFEQYF. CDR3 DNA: TGTGCCAGCAGCAGCGGAGAGGGACAGGGGTCTTTCGAGCAGTACTTC.

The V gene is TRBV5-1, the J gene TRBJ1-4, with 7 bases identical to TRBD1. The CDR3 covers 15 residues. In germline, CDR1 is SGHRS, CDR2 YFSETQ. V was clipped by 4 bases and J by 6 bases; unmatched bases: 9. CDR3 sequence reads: CASSPHRDSDEKLFF. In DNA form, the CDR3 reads TGCGCCAGCAGCCCACACCGGGACAGTGATGAAAAACTGTTTTTT.

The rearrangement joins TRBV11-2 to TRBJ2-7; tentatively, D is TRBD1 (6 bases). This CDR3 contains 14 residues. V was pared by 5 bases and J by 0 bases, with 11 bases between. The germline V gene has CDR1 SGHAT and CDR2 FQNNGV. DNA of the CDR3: TGTGCCAGCAGCATAGGACAGCTCTCCTACGAGCAGTACTTC. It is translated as CASSIGQLSYEQYF.